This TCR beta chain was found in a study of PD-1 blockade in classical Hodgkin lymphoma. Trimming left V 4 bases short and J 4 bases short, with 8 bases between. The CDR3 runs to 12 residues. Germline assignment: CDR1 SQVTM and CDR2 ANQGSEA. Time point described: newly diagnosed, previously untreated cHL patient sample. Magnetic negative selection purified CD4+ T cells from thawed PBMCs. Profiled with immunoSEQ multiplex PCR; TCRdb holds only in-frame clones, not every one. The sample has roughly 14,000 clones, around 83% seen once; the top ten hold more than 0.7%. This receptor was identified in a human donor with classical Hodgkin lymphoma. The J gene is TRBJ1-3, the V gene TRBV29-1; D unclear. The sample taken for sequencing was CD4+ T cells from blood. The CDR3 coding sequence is TGCAGCGTTGTGGGCATCGGAAACACCATATATTTT. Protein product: CSVVGIGNTIYF. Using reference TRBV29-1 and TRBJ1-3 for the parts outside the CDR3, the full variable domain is SAVISQKPSRDICQRGTSLTIQCQVDSQVTMMFWYRQQPGQSLTLIATANQGSEATYESGFVIDKFPISRPNLTFSTLTVSNMSPEDSSIYLCSVVGIGNTIYFGEGSWLTVV.